One and the same sample provided the 7 T cell receptor beta chains below, sequenced in a study of blood T cell repertoires in COVID-19. The data were produced by immunoSEQ multiplex PCR, yet TCRdb's version contains in-frame clones alone and is incomplete. The sample records approximately 92,000 clones, over 70% being singletons. The sequenced material came from peripheral blood. These receptors were taken from a man aged 55 to 70 with acute or convalescent COVID-19.

The sample holds one count of this clone. This chain uses TRBV20-1 with TRBJ1-2, with D uncertain. V was pared by 3 bases and J by 6 bases, with 11 bases between. This CDR3 region has 12 residues. Germline V gives CDR1 DFQATT, CDR2 SNEGSKA (reference sequence). The CDR3 bases are TGCAGTGCTAGTAGGCAGGTAGATGGCTACACCTTC. This gives the protein CSASRQVDGYTF.

The chain carries TRBV11-3 and TRBJ1-1, with D perhaps TRBD1 (5 bases). Trimming stripped 6 bases from V and 11 bases from J, with 16 bases between. Germline CDR1 and CDR2: SGHNT and YENEEA. This CDR3 has 12 amino acids. CDR3 sequence (DNA): TGTGCCAGCAGTCCAATGCAGGGTTTGGCTTTCTTT. It codes for CASSPMQGLAFF.

The rearrangement links TRBV5-1 to TRBJ1-1, with TRBD1 as a possible D gene (6 bases). The CDR3 runs to 16 residues. Germline assignment: CDR1 SGHRS and CDR2 YFSETQ. With 3 bases removed from V and 1 base from J, the gap between germline ends came to 16 bases. Here the CDR3 reads CASSSDKGVTNTEAFF. The CDR3, as DNA: TGCGCCAGCAGCTCCGACAAGGGGGTGACGAACACTGAAGCTTTCTTT.

This clone was counted a single time. V is TRBV7-9 and J is TRBJ1-3; TRBD1 might be the D (6 bases). The CDR3 sequence is 19 residues long. CDR1 and CDR2 from the germline V gene are SEHNR and FQNEAQ (reference sequence). The V gene lost 4 bases and the J gene lost 0 bases, with 22 bases spanning the gap. In DNA form, the CDR3 reads TGTGCCAGCAGCTCAGACAGGAGGATCTATATTAGCTCTGGAAACACCATATATTTT. Its translation: CASSSDRRIYISSGNTIYF.

The V and J genes are TRBV6-5 and TRBJ2-1; a weak D match, TRBD1 (5 bases). Germline loops: CDR1 MNHEY, CDR2 SVGAGI. V lost 0 bases to trimming and J lost 8 bases, with 17 bases between them. The CDR3 runs 16 residues. CDR3 protein: CASSYSLQEGTYEQFF. The CDR3 DNA reads TGTGCCAGCAGTTACTCGCTACAGGAAGGAACCTATGAGCAGTTCTTC.

The rearrangement uses TRBV9 and TRBJ2-3, with TRBD2 matching 8 bases. The trim removed 0 bases at V and 3 bases at J, leaving 6 bases unmatched. Germline lookup yields CDR1 SGDLS and CDR2 YYNGEE. The CDR3 has 16 residues. Here the CDR3 reads CASSVGLAGWTDTQYF. The DNA for the CDR3 is TGTGCCAGCAGCGTAGGGCTAGCGGGTTGGACAGATACGCAGTATTTT.

The chain links TRBV19 to TRBJ2-3; 9 nucleotides agree with TRBD2. CDR1 is LNHDA and CDR2 is SQIVND in the germline V gene (reference sequence). The CDR3 extends over 15 amino acids. J was trimmed by 2 bases and V by 4 bases; bases with no gene match: 4. The CDR3 DNA follows: TGTGCCAGTAGTACGCTAGCGGGAACCACAGATACGCAGTATTTT. It specifies CASSTLAGTTDTQYF.